One and the same sample provided the 27 T cell receptor beta chains below, sequenced in a study of beta chain features in type 1 diabetes (dated by TCRdb to about 2018). Findings and caveats that apply to the study as a whole: Type 1 diabetes patients showed a moderate but significant shortening of TCRB CDR3 length in all four CD4+ subsets.

No antigen is known for these receptors. Libraries came from the immunoSEQ multiplex PCR assay. The High Capacity cDNA Reverse Transcription Kit was used to reverse transcribe all of the isolated RNA, meaning that expressed TCRB transcripts were what got sequenced. TCRdb took over this immuneACCESS table, retaining in-frame rearrangements with V and J assigned. Such tables are incomplete; in checked studies, under half of the missing clones stem from an unresolved V gene, and the remainder is unexplained. The sample includes 330,000 or so clones, with roughly 12% observed a single time. The top ten clonotypes cover around 0.01% of the sample. What was sequenced was naive CD4+ T cells from blood. The cell subset or site tag for this specimen amounts to: true naive CD4+ T cells. All receptors derive from a woman under 30 with type 1 diabetes.

This clone turned up a few times. V usage is TRBV7-2 and J usage is TRBJ2-6; 9 bases are a match to TRBD1. Germline values: CDR1 SGHTA, CDR2 FQGNSA. V gave up 2 bases and J gave up 3 bases; unmatched junction bases: 2. This CDR3 contains 16 residues. The DNA for the CDR3 is TGTGCCAGCAGCTTAAGGACAGGGGTTGGGGCCAACGTCCTGACTTTC. It codes for CASSLRTGVGANVLTF.

The chain couples TRBV28 to TRBJ2-5; D is possibly TRBD2 (5 bases). Trimming shortened V by 6 bases and J by 4 bases, and 21 bases separated the two germline ends. The CDR3 length is 16 residues. Germline-derived CDR1 and CDR2 are MDHEN and SYDVKM. For the CDR3, the DNA is TGTGCCAGCAGCCCTTACCCCTCGGGCCGGGGAGAGACCCAGTACTTC. This encodes CASSPYPSGRGETQYF.

This sequence joins TRBV6-5 and TRBJ2-1, with unresolved D. The CDR3 consists of 15 residues. V dropped 4 bases and J dropped 4 bases, with 14 bases sitting between them. Germline assignment: CDR1 MNHEY and CDR2 SVGAGI. DNA of the CDR3: TGTGCCAGCAGTTCCACCGGCGCGGCTTACAATGAGCAGTTCTTC. Its protein product is CASSSTGAAYNEQFF.

The chain employs TRBV18 and TRBJ1-5; D might be TRBD1 (5 bases). Germline V gene sequence: CDR1 KGHSH, CDR2 LQKENI. V was trimmed by 2 bases and J by 5 bases, leaving 13 bases between them. The CDR3 is 15 amino acids. CDR3 bases: TGTGCCAGCTCACCAGGGCCAGGGCAAGATCAGCCCCAGCATTTT. Encoded protein: CASSPGPGQDQPQHF.

This clone was observed a few times. This chain connects TRBV28 to TRBJ2-7; D is undetermined. CDR1 is MDHEN and CDR2 is SYDVKM in the germline V gene. CDR3 length equals 13 residues. V shed 3 bases and J shed 2 bases, with 8 bases lying between them. CDR3 protein: CASSFSQAYEQYF. The CDR3 region has the DNA TGTGCCAGCAGTTTCAGCCAGGCCTACGAGCAGTACTTC. The full variable domain, rest sourced from reference TRBV28 and TRBJ2-7, is DVKVTQSSRYLVKRTGEKVFLECVQDMDHENMFWYRQDPGLGLRLIYFSYDVKMKEKGDIPEGYSVSREKKERFSLILESASTNQTSMYLCASSFSQAYEQYFGPGTRLTVT.

The gene calls are TRBV2 and TRBJ2-3; 9 positions match TRBD2. The V segment lost 1 base and the J segment 5 bases; nucleotides outside the gene matches: 16. The length of the CDR3 is 19 residues. Germline CDR1 and CDR2: SNHLY and FYNNEI. The CDR3 here is CASSEVRLAGTLVQDTQYF. CDR3 nucleotide sequence: TGTGCCAGCAGTGAAGTAAGGCTAGCGGGGACCTTAGTACAAGATACGCAGTATTTT.

This chain joins TRBV9 and TRBJ2-3, with TRBD2 as a possible D gene (5 bases). The CDR3 sequence is 13 residues long. Germline V gives CDR1 SGDLS, CDR2 YYNGEE. Trimming removed 0 bases at V and 6 bases at J, with 8 bases between. This CDR3 is CASSVGLADTQYF. Here the CDR3 DNA reads TGTGCCAGCAGCGTAGGCCTAGCTGATACGCAGTATTTT.

The V gene is TRBV18, the J gene TRBJ2-5; 7 positions agree with TRBD1. In germline, CDR1 is KGHSH, CDR2 LQKENI. With V trimmed by 1 base and J by 5 bases, 4 bases remained unmatched. This CDR3 has 14 residues. CDR3 amino acids: CASSPQGALETQYF. CDR3 nucleotides: TGTGCCAGCTCACCACAGGGGGCATTGGAGACCCAGTACTTC.

This clone appeared a few times. This chain joins TRBV4-3 and TRBJ2-1, with 9 bases that match TRBD2. The CDR3 totals 18 residues. V was pared by 0 bases and J by 7 bases, with 13 bases of the junction left unmatched. Germline lookup yields CDR1 LGHNA and CDR2 YSLEER. CDR3 DNA sequence: TGCGCCAGCAGCCAAGATATGGGGCGGCTAGCGGGACGAAATGAGCAGTTCTTC. Protein product: CASSQDMGRLAGRNEQFF.

The chain is built from TRBV11-2 and TRBJ2-5; tentative D call: TRBD2 (6 bases). The CDR3 length is 12 residues. Per germline, CDR1 SGHAT and CDR2 FQNNGV. V lost 4 bases and J lost 9, with 12 bases in between. The CDR3 loop reads CASSSGGRAQYF. CDR3 nucleotide sequence: TGTGCCAGCAGCTCCGGGGGTCGGGCCCAGTACTTC. The variable domain in full, with the rest retrieved from reference TRBV11-2 and TRBJ2-5, is EAGVAQSPRYKIIEKRQSVAFWCNPISGHATLYWYQQILGQGPKLLIQFQNNGVVDDSQLPKDRFSAERLKGVDSTLKIQPAKLEDSAVYLCASSSGGRAQYFGPGTRLLVL.

This clone was detected only a few times. The chain combines TRBV9 with TRBJ2-3, with TRBD2 as a possible D gene (5 bases). Deletions cut 1 base from V and 5 bases from J, with 14 bases between. This CDR3 region has 15 residues. Germline CDR1 is SGDLS and CDR2 is YYNGEE. The CDR3 loop reads CASSVTSRPQDTQYF. CDR3 nucleotides: TGTGCCAGCAGCGTAACTAGTCGACCACAAGATACGCAGTATTTT.

V gene TRBV29-1 combines with J gene TRBJ2-3; 7 bases are shared with TRBD1. The CDR3 has 12 residues. With V trimmed by 7 bases and J by 4 bases, 5 bases remained unmatched. Per the germline V gene, CDR1 is SQVTM and CDR2 is ANQGSEA. CDR3 coding DNA: TGCAGCGCACAGGGGTCGTCAGATACGCAGTATTTT. Translated, it gives CSAQGSSDTQYF.

This clone was seen a handful of times. The V gene is TRBV7-9, the J gene TRBJ1-1; D is undetermined. The V gene's germline CDR1 is SEHNR and CDR2 FQNEAQ (reference sequence). The germline V and J ends were trimmed by 7 bases and 6 bases, with 9 bases remaining between them. There are 11 residues in the CDR3. The DNA of the CDR3 is TGTGCCAGCACCGCCGGGGCTGAAGCTTTCTTT. Its translation is CASTAGAEAFF.

This chain joins TRBV28 and TRBJ2-1; D gene ambiguous. Trimming removed 1 base from V and 15 bases from J, with 13 bases in between. CDR3 length: 12 amino acids. In germline, CDR1 is MDHEN, CDR2 SYDVKM. For the CDR3, the DNA is TGTGCCAGCAGTTTATCGATCGGTGATGGGTTCTTC. Translation gives CASSLSIGDGFF.

The chain employs TRBV4-1 and TRBJ2-7; TRBD1 aligns across 7 bases. Germline V CDR1 and CDR2: MGHRA, YSYEKL. Trimming cost V 3 bases and J 4 bases; bases outside gene matches: 9. The CDR3 is made up of 15 amino acids. Here the CDR3 DNA reads TGCGCCAGCAGCCAGCCTCACAGGGGTGAATACGAGCAGTACTTC. Amino acids: CASSQPHRGEYEQYF.

The genes are TRBV9 and TRBJ2-1; TRBD2 might be the D (6 bases). Deletions cut 3 bases from V and 7 bases from J, with 17 bases between. There are 15 residues in the CDR3. Germline loops: CDR1 SGDLS, CDR2 YYNGEE. Here the CDR3 DNA reads TGTGCCAGCAGCGGAGGGACTCCCTTGGGTAATGAGCAGTTCTTC. Encoded protein: CASSGGTPLGNEQFF. Variable domain in full (rest from reference TRBV9 and TRBJ2-1): DSGVTQTPKHLITATGQRVTLRCSPRSGDLSVYWYQQSLDQGLQFLIQYYNGEERAKGNILERFSAQQFPDLHSELNLSSLELGDSALYFCASSGGTPLGNEQFFGPGTRLTVL.

This clone showed up just a few times. V is TRBV18 and J is TRBJ2-1, with a tentative D call TRBD2 (5 bases). The CDR3 runs 12 residues. V gave up 5 bases and J gave up 6 bases, with 8 bases separating them. Germline-derived CDR1 and CDR2 are KGHSH and LQKENI. CDR3 in DNA: TGTGCCAGCTCAAACGAGGGCAATGAGCAGTTCTTC. Protein product: CASSNEGNEQFF. The full variable domain, in which reference TRBV18 and TRBJ2-1 provide the parts outside the CDR3, is NAGVMQNPRHLVRRRGQEARLRCSPMKGHSHVYWYRQLPEEGLKFMVYLQKENIIDESGMPKERFSAEFPKEGPSILRIQQVVRGDSAAYFCASSNEGNEQFFGPGTRLTVL.

The chain is built from TRBV29-1 and TRBJ2-7, with 7 bases aligning to TRBD2. The CDR3 loop spans 13 amino acids. Germline loops: CDR1 SQVTM, CDR2 ANQGSEA. The V gene end was trimmed by 3 bases and the J gene end by 2 bases; junction bases not matched to a gene: 4. The CDR3 sequence is CSVDGGGAYEQYF. CDR3 nucleotides: TGCAGCGTTGACGGTGGGGGGGCCTACGAGCAGTACTTC.

This clone appeared a few times. The rearrangement uses TRBV29-1 and TRBJ2-7, with D possibly TRBD1 on 6 matching bases. The germline V gene has CDR1 SQVTM and CDR2 ANQGSEA. V lost 6 bases and J lost 0, with 9 bases in between. The CDR3 covers 12 residues. DNA of the CDR3: TGCAGCGTGGGGGCATACTCCTACGAGCAGTACTTC. Translating gives CSVGAYSYEQYF.

This clone has more than one count but fewer than ten. V is TRBV7-2 and J is TRBJ1-5; D perhaps matches TRBD1 (5 bases). The V end lost 5 bases, the J end lost 5 bases, and 16 bases lay between the germline ends. CDR3 size: 15 residues. Germline-derived CDR1 and CDR2 are SGHTA and FQGNSA. The CDR3 here is CASSLAGMTYQPQHF. For the CDR3, the DNA is TGTGCCAGCAGCCTCGCAGGGATGACATATCAGCCCCAGCATTTT.

This clone was picked up one time. V gene TRBV7-8 combines with J gene TRBJ2-5; TRBD2 matches at 9 bases. The germline gives CDR1 SGHVS, CDR2 FQNEAQ. V lost 4 bases and J lost 5; bases outside the gene matches: 11. This CDR3 is 16 amino acids long. The CDR3 DNA sequence: TGTGCCAGCAGCTCCTCTAGCGGGGTAGTAGGGGAGACCCAGTACTTC. Translating it yields CASSSSSGVVGETQYF. Filled out from reference TRBV7-8 and TRBJ2-5, the complete variable domain reads GAGVSQSPRYKVAKRGQDVALRCDPISGHVSLFWYQQALGQGPEFLTYFQNEAQLDKSGLPSDRFFAERPEGSVSTLKIQRTQQEDSAVYLCASSSSSGVVGETQYFGPGTRLLVL.

This clone has more than one count but fewer than ten. The chain employs TRBV6-6 and TRBJ2-3; no reliable D call. Trimming cost V 6 bases and J 8 bases, with 9 bases left between them. The CDR3 runs 11 residues. Per the germline V gene, CDR1 is MNHNY and CDR2 is SVGAGI (reference sequence). CDR3 protein: CASSPRRTQYF. CDR3 DNA sequence: TGTGCCAGCAGCCCGCGGCGTACGCAGTATTTT.

The chain carries TRBV12-5 and TRBJ1-1; 8 nucleotides align to TRBD1. CDR3 length: 16 residues. Germline CDR1 and CDR2: LGHNT and FRNRAP. V lost 2 bases and J lost 1; bases outside the gene matches: 6. In DNA form, the CDR3 reads TGTGCTAGTGGTTTGACGGGACAGGCGAAGAACACTGAAGCTTTCTTT. Protein product: CASGLTGQAKNTEAFF.

This clone was observed a handful of times. The rearrangement uses TRBV6-5 and TRBJ2-7; the D is unclear. This CDR3 contains 13 residues. V was cut by 6 bases and J by 0 bases, with 9 bases left in between. Germline loops: CDR1 MNHEY, CDR2 SVGAGI. In nucleotides, the CDR3 is TGTGCCAGCAGAACAGAAAGCTCCTACGAGCAGTACTTC. Encoded protein: CASRTESSYEQYF.

The chain recombines TRBV11-2 with TRBJ2-6, with D possibly matching TRBD1 (5 bases). Germline values: CDR1 SGHAT, CDR2 FQNNGV. The V and J ends lost 5 bases and 17 bases respectively, with 16 bases between them. This CDR3 comprises 12 residues. CDR3 sequence: CASSRIRDSVTF. The CDR3 coding sequence is TGTGCCAGCAGCCGCATCAGGGATTCGGTGACTTTC.

This clone was observed a handful of times. The V gene is TRBV4-1, the J gene TRBJ2-7, with TRBD1 matching over 9 bases. With V trimmed by 4 bases and J by 0 bases, 7 bases remained unmatched. This CDR3 spans 16 amino acids. Germline CDR1 and CDR2: MGHRA and YSYEKL. CDR3 loop: CASSRGPGQGSYEQYF. For the CDR3, the DNA is TGCGCCAGCAGCCGAGGTCCGGGACAGGGCTCCTACGAGCAGTACTTC.

The chain has TRBV5-1 and TRBJ2-5; 9 bases line up with TRBD1. The germline gives CDR1 SGHRS, CDR2 YFSETQ. J was trimmed by 4 bases and V by 4 bases; bases with no gene match: 5. This CDR3 is built from 14 residues. CDR3 sequence: CASSVTGGSETQYF. CDR3 in DNA: TGCGCCAGCAGCGTGACAGGGGGTTCAGAGACCCAGTACTTC. Combining the CDR3 with reference TRBV5-1 and TRBJ2-5 gives the whole variable domain KAGVTQTPRYLIKTRGQQVTLSCSPISGHRSVSWYQQTPGQGLQFLFEYFSETQRNKGNFPGRFSGRQFSNSRSEMNVSTLELGDSALYLCASSVTGGSETQYFGPGTRLLVL.